This TCR beta chain was recorded in a study of Ad26.COV2.S vaccination and SARS-CoV-2 variants. Broader study findings: Analyses of TCR breadth and depth may have underestimated total T cell responses.

Treatment defined: some 20 received Ad26.COV2.S at low or high dose, single or two shots; several received placebo; per-sample allocation not given. Day 63 following the first vaccine or placebo injection was when the samples were taken. This CDR3 contains 17 residues. V was clipped by 4 bases and J by 0 bases; unmatched bases: 8. Germline V gene sequence: CDR1 KGHSH, CDR2 LQKENI. Clones were sequenced by immunoSEQ multiplex PCR, and TCRdb holds only the in-frame ones, with some missing. Of 440,000 or so clones in the sample, 80% to 95% were seen once. As to this clone: Its antigen is as yet unknown.

The receptor was derived from a person between 18 and 59 years old who received the Ad26.COV2.S COVID-19 vaccine or a placebo. Material: peripheral blood, obtained in a trial of Ad26.COV2.S vaccine versus placebo. The chain uses TRBV18 and TRBJ2-2, with TRBD1 matching over 7 bases. The CDR3 reads CASSQRGTAANTGELFF. The DNA of the CDR3 is TGTGCCAGCTCACAGAGGGGGACAGCTGCGAACACCGGGGAGCTGTTTTTT.